The 18 T cell receptor beta chains given below trace back to one sample, sequenced in a study of blood T cells in healthy people across ages. A second about 6 to 12 cycle PCR used barcoded and J-beta primers. One entry per CDR3 protein results from TCRdb running MiXCR on the 5' RACE reads. The table lists 700,000 to 950,000 distinct CDR3 sequences, roughly 47% of them singletons. Material: blood. Source of these receptors: a woman aged 60 to 75 in good health.

This clonotype was counted between two and nine times. The gene calls are TRBV5-6 and TRBJ2-2, with TRBD1 matching 7 bases. The ends lost 4 bases at V and 2 bases at J; junction bases unmatched: 11. The CDR3 has 17 residues. Germline V gene data show CDR1 as SGHDT and CDR2 as YYEEEE. For the CDR3, the DNA is TGTGCCAGCAGCCCCCACTCCGGGACAGTCAACACCGGGGAGCTGTTTTTT. As protein: CASSPHSGTVNTGELFF.

This sequence joins TRBV14 and TRBJ2-7; the D is unclear. The CDR3 is 13 residues long. The V end was cut by 1 base, the J end by 8 bases, with 12 bases between. Germline loops: CDR1 SGHDN, CDR2 FVKESK. The CDR3 region is CASSQGNPGKQYF. Written as DNA, the CDR3 is TGTGCCAGCAGCCAAGGAAATCCTGGGAAGCAGTACTTC.

As concerns this clonotype: A much larger clone sits a single nucleotide away, making a read error possible. The J gene is TRBJ2-1, the V gene TRBV9, with D uncertain. Trimming cost V 4 bases and J 0 bases, with 5 bases left between them. From germline, CDR1 is SGDLS and CDR2 YYNGEE. The CDR3 has 13 residues. The CDR3 loop is CASSMSSYNEQFF. CDR3 bases: TGTGCCAGCAGCATGAGCTCCTACAATGAGCAGTTCTTC.

This clonotype was observed a handful of times. The chain recombines TRBV25-1 with TRBJ2-3; D remains unclear. This CDR3 is 11 amino acids long. Germline loops: CDR1 MGHDK, CDR2 SYGVNS. V lost 5 bases and J 8 bases, leaving 8 bases between the germline ends. CDR3 nucleotides: TGTGCCAGCAGTCCCTCCTTTACGCAGTATTTT. Encoded protein: CASSPSFTQYF.

This clonotype has a handful of counts. The gene calls are TRBV20-1 and TRBJ1-1, with TRBD1 matching 7 bases. The CDR3 spans 13 residues. Looked up from germline, CDR1 is DFQATT and CDR2 is SNEGSKA (reference sequence). V gave up 6 bases and J gave up 4 bases; unmatched junction bases: 8. The CDR3 nucleotides read TGCAGTGCATCAGGGGGTGTCCGCACTGAAGCTTTCTTT. Its translation: CSASGGVRTEAFF.

Worth noting for this clonotype: An end of the junction differs from the germline gene, which may be a read error. This chain links TRBV7-7 with TRBJ2-5; D may match TRBD1 or TRBD2 (5 bases each). Per germline, CDR1 SSHAT and CDR2 FNYEAQ (reference sequence). This CDR3 is built from 14 residues. CDR3 region: CASSLSGTQEIQYF. CDR3 bases: TGTGCTAGCAGCTTGTCCGGGACCCAAGAGATCCAGTACTTC.

A remark on this clonotype: It may be a read error: a sequence one base away is much more abundant. J is TRBJ2-5 and V is TRBV5-1; TRBD2 is a possible D gene (6 bases). Germline lookup yields CDR1 SGHRS and CDR2 YFSETQ. This CDR3 contains 14 residues. CDR3 nucleotides: TGCGCCAGCGGCTTAAACAGTGCTTCTCGGGAGCAGTACTTC. This sequence encodes CASGLNSASREQYF.

This clonotype was observed many times. The rearrangement uses TRBV5-1 and TRBJ1-5, with a possible D match to TRBD1 (5 bases). The ends were cut back, 0 bases at V and 4 bases at J, with 5 bases in the middle. The CDR3 sequence is 13 residues long. Germline V gene sequence: CDR1 SGHRS, CDR2 YFSETQ. The CDR3 reads CASSLDRNQPQHF. CDR3 DNA sequence: TGCGCCAGCAGCTTGGACAGGAATCAGCCCCAGCATTTT.

The DNA of the CDR3 is TGTGCCAGCAGCCCGTCGTTGAGCGGTTCTTACGAGCAGTACTTC. It specifies CASSPSLSGSYEQYF. This chain uses TRBV7-2 with TRBJ2-4; perhaps TRBD2 as D (5 bases). The J call may not be correct, given that the DNA end is closer to TRBJ2-7. The CDR3 loop spans 15 amino acids. Germline CDR1 is SGHTA and CDR2 is FQGNSA.

The V call is TRBV5-6, the J call TRBJ2-7; maybe TRBD1 (6 bases). The CDR3 totals 16 residues. The germline gives CDR1 SGHDT, CDR2 YYEEEE. V lost 3 bases and J 6 bases, leaving 22 bases between the germline ends. The chain's CDR3 is CASSSARTVPRGEQYF. DNA for the CDR3: TGTGCCAGCAGCTCCGCCCGGACAGTCCCTAGAGGCGAGCAGTACTTC.

This chain's CDR3 is CASSLHSGQGSYEQYF. Written as DNA, the CDR3 is TGCGCCAGCAGCTTGCATTCGGGACAGGGGAGCTACGAGCAGTACTTC. The rearrangement uses TRBV5-1 and TRBJ2-7; 10 positions match TRBD1. Germline values: CDR1 SGHRS, CDR2 YFSETQ. The ends lost 1 base at V and 3 bases at J; junction bases unmatched: 7. CDR3 length equals 16 residues.

This clonotype showed up just a few times. V and J are TRBV7-2 and TRBJ2-5, with 10 bases identical to TRBD2. This CDR3 spans 17 amino acids. J lost 11 bases, V lost 0 bases, and 15 bases had no gene match. Germline CDR1 reads SGHTA; CDR2 reads FQGNSA. CDR3 in DNA: TGTGCCAGCAGCTTAGCCTCTAGCGGGGGAGGCTACAATGAGCAGTACTTC. It is translated as CASSLASSGGGYNEQYF.

With respect to this clonotype: A read error may be the cause here, since a much bigger clone is one base away. The chain uses TRBV29-1 and TRBJ2-7; D is ambiguous. V dropped 5 bases and J dropped 2 bases, with 16 bases sitting between them. The CDR3 length is 14 residues. The germline V gene has CDR1 SQVTM and CDR2 ANQGSEA. CDR3 loop: CSVFEPGLTYEQYF. The CDR3 DNA sequence: TGCAGCGTTTTTGAACCCGGGCTAACCTACGAGCAGTACTTC.

The rearrangement uses TRBV5-6 and TRBJ1-2; D ambiguous. Trimming left V 4 bases short and J 3 bases short, with 13 bases between. Germline V gives CDR1 SGHDT, CDR2 YYEEEE. This CDR3 has 14 residues. The CDR3 sequence is CASSPADRHYGYTF. CDR3 in DNA: TGTGCCAGCAGCCCGGCGGACCGGCACTATGGCTACACCTTC.

This clonotype has only a few counts. This chain connects TRBV30 to TRBJ1-1, with D perhaps TRBD1 (6 bases). This CDR3 comprises 12 residues. Trimming removed 5 bases from V and 1 base from J, with 8 bases in between. The germline gives CDR1 GTSNPN, CDR2 SVGIG (reference sequence). The CDR3: CAWGQPNTEAFF. The CDR3, as DNA: TGTGCCTGGGGACAGCCGAACACTGAAGCTTTCTTT.

Details on this clonotype: A much bigger clone sits one base away, suggesting this may be a read error. The J gene is TRBJ2-1, the V gene TRBV20-1; 11 positions agree with TRBD2. The germline V gene has CDR1 DFQATT and CDR2 SNEGSKA (reference sequence). The CDR3 loop spans 14 amino acids. The CDR3 sequence: CSTRGTSGYNEQFF. The DNA for the CDR3 is TGCAGTACTAGAGGGACTAGCGGCTACAATGAGCAGTTCTTC.

This chain connects TRBV27 to TRBJ2-4; D ambiguous. Germline lookup yields CDR1 MNHEY and CDR2 SMNVEV (reference sequence). This CDR3 has 17 residues. V was shortened by 7 bases and J by 0 bases, with 19 bases between the two germline ends. CDR3 loop: CASKDGPNAIAKNIQYF. For the CDR3, the DNA is TGTGCCAGCAAAGATGGCCCCAACGCCATAGCCAAAAACATTCAGTACTTC.

This clonotype has more than one count but fewer than ten. This chain uses TRBV20-1 with TRBJ1-5; D unclear. There are 15 residues in the CDR3. CDR1 is DFQATT, CDR2 SNEGSKA, per germline (reference sequence). The V and J ends lost 0 bases and 3 bases respectively, with 12 bases between them. CDR3 nucleotide sequence: TGCAGTGCTAGAGATAGCCAGACTTTCAATCAGCCCCAGCATTTT. This translates into CSARDSQTFNQPQHF.